This TCR beta chain was found in a study of blood T cell repertoires in COVID-19 (TCRdb year 2020). Looking at the study overall: The collaborator samples originated in the United States, Italy and Spain and spanned the acute and convalescent phases of COVID-19. The prospective study material was composed of cDNA or gDNA derived from T cells, B-cell-depleted T cells, or PBMCs. Subjects who had been exposed to COVID-19, were actively infected with it, or had recovered from it provided the deeply sampled blood TCRbeta repertoires that made up the dataset. The repertoires were released in a freely available public database meant as a resource for research on the immune response to SARS-CoV-2. The samples were drawn from the first 160 participants of the ongoing ImmuneRACE study and from 1,200 or so subjects provided by 6 global collaborators. A de-identified subject ID, COVID-19 status, age in years and sex were almost always included in the sample metadata. Where HLA class I and class II types were available, the types were taken from metadata supplied by the sample provider, not from assay-based typing. On the study overall, not on this receptor specifically: The amount of clinical and demographic metadata varied by source and participant and was provided uncurated.

For this clone: There is no known antigen for this receptor. No much larger clonotype is one base removed from it; base qualities were not supplied.

Collaborating institutions collected whole blood in K2EDTA tubes following their own protocols. For TCRbeta analysis, collaborator samples were shipped as frozen whole blood, as isolated PBMCs, or as DNA extracted from either sample type. From the cysteine up to the phenylalanine, the CDR3 has a length of 15 residues. Here the CDR3 DNA is all that survives: 45 bases in frame from base 1. V is cut by 3 bases and J by 6 bases, and the space between the germline ends is 12 bases. Looking up the germline V gene yields CDR1 SGHAT and CDR2 FQNNGV. The immunoSEQ Assay, a bias-controlled multiplex PCR, was used to amplify TCRbeta CDR3 regions from genomic DNA. Per the source publication's procedure: The number of nucleated cells in each sample was estimated from the amplification of reference gene primers within the assay. To quantify the absolute abundance of each unique TCRbeta CDR3 rearrangement, sequence reads were collapsed and filtered. For each sample, productive Simpson clonality was calculated as the square root of Simpson's diversity index over productive rearrangements. This is the immuneACCESS table as TCRdb keeps it, with only in-frame sequences that have V and J called. A part of the clones is gone; compared with another copy, unresolved V genes explain less than half, and the rest is unexplained. From that table come the V and J calls and clone size; the DNA was used to work out D and trimming. The sample records approximately 120,000 clones, around 78% of which are singletons. The top ten constitute 10% to 13% of the sample.

The sequencing input was peripheral blood. The chain couples TRBV11-2 to TRBJ1-6, with a weak D call of TRBD1 (6 bases match). The origin of this receptor is a human donor in a cohort sampled during active COVID-19. The DNA sequence reads TGTGCCAGCAGCTTTAGTAGAGGGGGTAATTCACCCCTCCACTTT. Translated, this gives CASSFSRGGNSPLHF.